Listed below are T cell receptor beta chains from one sample, sequenced in a study of blood T cell repertoires in COVID-19. Method: immunoSEQ multiplex PCR; TCRdb's copy keeps in-frame clones and lacks some. The sample consists of hundreds of thousands of clones, under 90% of them appearing once. The sequenced sample consisted of PBMCs or T cells enriched from blood (not recorded which). The receptors originated from a man between 40 and 49 years old who had recovered from COVID-19. Both conserved end residues are part of each CDR3. A D gene is named only where the DNA matches it firmly. Not every row has a clone size; where given, it reads once, few, many or a size class.

>TRBV5-6|NA|NA|TRBJ1-3
TGTGCCAGCAGTCTACCCTCTGGAAACACCATATATTTT
CASSLPSGNTIYF
>TRBV13|NA|NA|TRBJ2-3
TGTGCCAGCAGCTTGGGGGGGGGCCGAGCAGATACGCAGTATTTT
CASSLGGGRADTQYF
>TRBV3-1/TRBV3-2|TRBD2|many|TRBJ2-3
TGTGCCAGCAGCCAAGGGGCCGGGGGGAACCCACGCACAGATACGCAGTATTTT
CASSQGAGGNPRTDTQYF
>TRBV9|TRBD1|NA|TRBJ2-7
TGTGCCAGCAGCGTAGGACAGGGAAACGTTCACGAGCAGTACTTC
CASSVGQGNVHEQYF
>TRBV11-3|NA|NA|TRBJ2-2
TGTGCCAGCAGCTTCCTGGGGGGTGCCGGGGAGCTGTTTTTT
CASSFLGGAGELFF
>TRBV28|TRBD1|NA|TRBJ1-2
TGTGCCAGCAGTTCCTCCGGGACAGGGATCTATGGCTACACCTTC
CASSSSGTGIYGYTF
>TRBV27|NA|NA|TRBJ2-3
TGTGCCAGCAGTCACGCGAGATCTAGCACAGATACGCAGTATTTT
CASSHARSSTDTQYF
>TRBV28|TRBD1|NA|TRBJ2-6
TGTGCCAGCAGGGTACAGGGGGCTGGGGCCAACGTCCTGACTTTC
CASRVQGAGANVLTF
>TRBV5-1|NA|NA|TRBJ2-5
TGCGCCAGCAGCTTGGAGCTCACCGAAGAGACCCAGTACTTC
CASSLELTEETQYF
>TRBV2|TRBD2|NA|TRBJ2-5
TGTGCCAGCAAGCCTAGCGGGGGGGGAGAGACCCAGTACTTC
CASKPSGGGETQYF
>TRBV7-8|NA|NA|TRBJ1-6
TGTGCCACCTCGTTGTTGGGGAGCTCCTATAATTCACCCCTCCACTTT
CATSLLGSSYNSPLHF
>TRBV19|NA|NA|TRBJ1-5
TGTGCCAGTAGTCGGCAGGTTAGCAATCAGCCCCAGCATTTT
CASSRQVSNQPQHF
>TRBV5-6|NA|NA|TRBJ2-3
TGTGCCAGCAGCCCGGGGACAGATACGCAGTATTTT
CASSPGTDTQYF
>TRBV19|TRBD2|few|TRBJ2-7
TGTGCCAGTAGGGGCGGGAGTACCGACGAGCAGTACTTC
CASRGGSTDEQYF
>TRBV4-3|NA|NA|TRBJ1-2
TGCGCCAGCAGCCAAGATCAAGGGGAAGCCTATGGCTACACCTTC
CASSQDQGEAYGYTF
>TRBV30|NA|once|TRBJ1-6
TGTGCCTGGAGTATGAGGGTTGATTCACCCCTCCACTTT
CAWSMRVDSPLHF
>TRBV27|TRBD2|NA|TRBJ2-7
TGTGCCAGCAGTGTACTAGCGGGAGACTTTCCTTACGAGCAGTACTTC
CASSVLAGDFPYEQYF